The sample holds a few counts of the clone carrying this TCR beta chain. Antigen specificity is unknown. The data were taken from a study of T cells in Graves' hyperthyroidism and ophthalmopathy. V lost 0 bases and J lost 6; bases outside the gene matches: 7. The V gene's germline CDR1 is SEHNR and CDR2 FQNEAQ (reference sequence). CDR3 length equals 17 residues. RNA transcripts served as the template for amplifying TCR beta CDR3 regions. The HTBI primer set served for first-round RT-PCR of the TCR CDR3. MiXCR was run by TCRdb on the multiplex PCR reads, yielding one entry per CDR3 protein. The table includes about 590,000 distinct CDR3 sequences, 15% to 19% detected once. Whole-study findings and limits: Ophthalmopathy was model-predicted a median around seven months pre-onset.

Over 18 months, lack of ophthalmopathy progression marked Graves' hyperthyroidism as stable. Patients were excluded because of uncontrolled infection, other autoimmune disease, pregnancy or lactation. Clinical symptoms, serum thyroxine, TRAb, thyroid ultrasound and orbital computed tomography informed diagnoses. The chain links TRBV7-9 to TRBJ2-3; 12 bases align to TRBD2. Material: blood. The receptor's source is a woman in her twenties or thirties with Graves' hyperthyroidism. CDR3 sequence reads: CASSLAETSGSADTQYF. CDR3 DNA: TGTGCCAGCAGCTTAGCGGAGACTAGCGGGAGTGCGGATACGCAGTATTTT.